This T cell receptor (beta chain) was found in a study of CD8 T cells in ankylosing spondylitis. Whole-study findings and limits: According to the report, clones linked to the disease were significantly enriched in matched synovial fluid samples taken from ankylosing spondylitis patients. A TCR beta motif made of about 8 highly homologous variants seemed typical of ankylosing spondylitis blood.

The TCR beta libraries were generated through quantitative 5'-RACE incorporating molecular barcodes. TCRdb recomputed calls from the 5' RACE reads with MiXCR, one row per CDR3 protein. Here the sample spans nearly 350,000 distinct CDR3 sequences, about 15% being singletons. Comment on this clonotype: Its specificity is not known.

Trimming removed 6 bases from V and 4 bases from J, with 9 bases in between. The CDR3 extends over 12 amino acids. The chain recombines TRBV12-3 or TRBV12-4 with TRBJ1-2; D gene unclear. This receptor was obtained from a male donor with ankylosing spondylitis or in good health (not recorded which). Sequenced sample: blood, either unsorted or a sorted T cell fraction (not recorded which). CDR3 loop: CASSDIGYGYTF. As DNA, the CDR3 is TGTGCCAGCAGCGACATTGGCTATGGCTACACCTTC.